This TCR beta chain emerged from a study of a mutant IDH1 vaccine in newly diagnosed glioma. Whole-study context: Vaccination followed radiotherapy alone by 4-6 weeks, or accompanied temozolomide cycles.

This CDR3 spans 13 amino acids. The germline V gene encodes CDR1 SEHNR and CDR2 FQNEAQ (reference sequence). Trimming cost V 5 bases and J 6 bases, with 10 bases left between them. TCRdb's copy holds only in-frame clones and misses some; the assay was immunoSEQ multiplex PCR. The sample yields around 60,000 clones, around 80% seen once. As for time point: week 35, safety follow-up. Alongside topical imiquimod, each dose of vaccine comprised 300 ug of mutant IDH1 20-mer peptide. Concerning this clone itself: Its antigen is still unknown.

This clonotype was sampled from a man aged 30 to 45 with glioma. Sequencing used PBMCs, obtained from a glioma patient whose treatment included an IDH1 peptide vaccine. V and J are TRBV7-9 and TRBJ2-2; D not certain. The CDR3 DNA reads as TGTGCCAGCAGCCCTACTACCTCCGGGGAGCTGTTTTTT. This gives the protein CASSPTTSGELFF.